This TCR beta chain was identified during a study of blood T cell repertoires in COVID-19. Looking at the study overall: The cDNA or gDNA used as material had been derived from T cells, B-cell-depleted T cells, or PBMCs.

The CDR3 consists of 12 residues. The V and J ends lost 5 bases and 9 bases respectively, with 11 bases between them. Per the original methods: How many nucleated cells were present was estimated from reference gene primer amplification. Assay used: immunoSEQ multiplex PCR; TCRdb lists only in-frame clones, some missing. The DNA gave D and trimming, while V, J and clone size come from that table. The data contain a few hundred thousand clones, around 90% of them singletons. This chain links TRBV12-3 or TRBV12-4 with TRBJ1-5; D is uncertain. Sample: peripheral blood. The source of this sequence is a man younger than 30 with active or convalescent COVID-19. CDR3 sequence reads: CASSTYLAPQHF. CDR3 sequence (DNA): TGTGCCAGCAGTACATACCTGGCGCCCCAGCATTTT.